This record concerns one TCR beta chain sequence. Data came from immunoSEQ multiplex PCR; TCRdb stores just in-frame clones and leaves some out. This sample has roughly 2 million clones; approximately 96% occur once, and the top ten carry roughly 0.13%. V lost 5 bases, J lost 7 bases, and 10 bases stayed unmatched. Germline V gives CDR1 MDHEN, CDR2 SYDVKM. The CDR3 totals 14 residues. In the CD4+ fraction, cells were divided into CD45RA+ naive and CD45RA-negative memory subsets. The sample is drawn from a study of shared clonotypes between healthy human individuals. Study overall: Every donor yielded three CD4 naive, three CD4 memory, two CD8 naive and one CD8 memory plate.

This TCR came from a man between 18 and 29 years old in good health. The chain joins TRBV28 to TRBJ1-1, with 7 bases fitting TRBD1. The sample comprised naive CD4+ T cells sorted from blood. Subset described: CD45RA+ positively selected. CDR3 DNA: TGTGCCAGCAGTCCCACCATGGGACAGCGTGAAGCTTTCTTT. As protein: CASSPTMGQREAFF.